This TCR beta chain was retrieved from a study of CXCR3-negative and CXCR3-positive naive CD8 T cells. The TRB libraries of cDNA were built by UMI-labeled 5' RACE. TCRdb re-called the 5' RACE reads; every CDR3 protein appears as one record, without DNA. This repertoire comprises a few thousand distinct CDR3 sequences; its ten largest clones make up 2% to 3%. The CDR3 spans 15 residues. The germline V gene has CDR1 MNHEY and CDR2 SMNVEV (reference sequence). The study, taken as a whole, reports: Naive cells positive for CXCR3 carried more hydrophobic TRB CDR3s than CXCR3-negative ones.

A remark on this clonotype: Its specificity is unknown.

Input material: naive CXCR3+ CD8+ T cells from blood. Noted subset: CD45RO-CCR7+CD27+CD95- naive CD8+ T cells expressing CXCR3 (TNR3+). This TCR was recovered from a human donor in good health. Some clones in this sample may be carry-over from other donors' samples. The rearrangement joins TRBV27 to TRBJ1-1; checking the TCRdb D call of TRBD1 is not possible without DNA. The CDR3 sequence is CASTTTGSWGTEAFF.